Presented here are 9 T cell receptor beta chains from one specimen sequenced in a study of blood T cell repertoires in COVID-19. Assay used: immunoSEQ multiplex PCR; TCRdb lists only in-frame clones, some missing. The sample lists some 50,000 clones, 70% to 85% occurring once. The source material was peripheral blood. The receptors originated from a human donor in a cohort sampled during active COVID-19.

This clone occurred once. This chain uses TRBV3-1 (or the pseudogene TRBV3-2) with TRBJ1-4, with 8 positions matching TRBD1. Trimming cost V 6 bases and J 4 bases; bases outside gene matches: 10. The length of the CDR3 is 16 residues. Germline assignment: CDR1 LGHDT and CDR2 YNNKEL (reference sequence). CDR3 DNA: TGTGCCAGCAGTCCGGACAGGGCAGGGCTTAATGAAAAACTGTTTTTT. This encodes CASSPDRAGLNEKLFF.

The chain joins TRBV30 to TRBJ1-2; 8 bases are shared with TRBD1. Trimming cost V 8 bases and J 8 bases; bases outside gene matches: 10. Germline values: CDR1 GTSNPN, CDR2 SVGIG (reference sequence). This CDR3 is built from 12 residues. The DNA for the CDR3 is TGTGCCGCTGACAGGGGAGCGGGGGGCTACACCTTC. Amino acids: CAADRGAGGYTF.

The V gene is TRBV6-2 or TRBV6-3, the J gene TRBJ2-6, with 8 nucleotides matching TRBD1. Germline values: CDR1 MNHEY, CDR2 SVGEGT. The CDR3 has 19 amino acids. The junction had 9 bases not matched to a gene; V was cut back by 2 bases and J by 0 bases. The CDR3 DNA follows: TGTGCCAGCAGTTACCACCGGACAGGGACAAGCTCTGGGGCCAACGTCCTGACTTTC. This gives the protein CASSYHRTGTSSGANVLTF.

This chain connects TRBV30 to TRBJ2-7; 8 positions agree with TRBD2. After removal of 5 bases from V and 7 bases from J, the junction contained 7 bases not matched to a gene. The V gene's germline CDR1 is GTSNPN and CDR2 SVGIG (reference sequence). The CDR3 is 12 residues long. The CDR3 region is CAWGGSGREQYF. In DNA form, the CDR3 reads TGTGCCTGGGGAGGGAGCGGGAGAGAGCAGTACTTC.

A single count supports this clone. This chain joins TRBV29-1 and TRBJ2-2; tentative D call: TRBD1 (5 bases). The CDR3 consists of 13 residues. V was cut by 7 bases and J by 4 bases, with 13 bases left in between. CDR1 is SQVTM, CDR2 ANQGSEA, per germline. The CDR3: CSAETGPTGELFF. In DNA, the CDR3 is TGCAGCGCAGAAACAGGACCCACCGGGGAGCTGTTTTTT.

Worth noting for this clone: The same CDR3 can be traced to other DNA sequences in this sample. This sequence joins TRBV5-1 and TRBJ2-2; 9 nucleotides line up with TRBD1. Germline values: CDR1 SGHRS, CDR2 YFSETQ. Trimming took 2 bases from V and 3 from J; bases not matched to a gene: 5. There are 16 residues in the CDR3. This CDR3 reads CASSLVQGADTGELFF. As DNA, the CDR3 is TGCGCCAGCAGCTTAGTACAGGGGGCGGACACCGGGGAGCTGTTTTTT.

The chain recombines TRBV2 with TRBJ1-3, with D unclear. The CDR3 is 15 amino acids. CDR1 and CDR2 (germline): SNHLY, FYNNEI. Trimming took off 3 bases at V and 8 bases at J, with 17 bases between the two ends. DNA for the CDR3: TGTGCCAGCAGTGAGCGTCTACTCTCTGCGTACACCATATATTTT. As protein: CASSERLLSAYTIYF.

The rearrangement joins TRBV2 to TRBJ1-2, with 8 positions matching TRBD1. Looked up from germline, CDR1 is SNHLY and CDR2 is FYNNEI. V was pared by 6 bases and J by 8 bases, with 8 bases of the junction left unmatched. CDR3 length equals 13 residues. CDR3 protein: CASSGQGAGGYTF. CDR3 DNA: TGTGCCAGCAGCGGTCAGGGGGCAGGAGGCTACACCTTC.

The genes are TRBV28 and TRBJ2-7; TRBD1 might be the D (6 bases). The germline V gene encodes CDR1 MDHEN and CDR2 SYDVKM. There are 13 residues in the CDR3. With 7 bases removed from V and 4 bases from J, the gap between germline ends came to 14 bases. The DNA for the CDR3 is TGTGCCAGCAAAATGGGACAAGAGTACGAGCAGTACTTC. The encoded protein is CASKMGQEYEQYF.